The clone carrying this T cell receptor (beta chain) showed up just a few times. The antigen is undetermined. The CDR3 is 15 residues long. J lost 4 bases, V lost 5 bases, and 6 bases had no gene match. Germline CDR1 reads MNHEY; CDR2 reads SMNVEV (reference sequence). TCRdb ran MiXCR on the reads and lists one entry per CDR3 protein. The data contain approximately 350,000 distinct CDR3 sequences, 34% of them singletons. The sample belongs to a study of T cell repertoires in cytomegalovirus infection. Study overall: Newly reported HLA-C-restricted and thoroughly characterized HLA-B-restricted CMV epitopes were employed. Public TCR beta signatures provided an indication of both CMV infection and a matching HLA type. Study observations and caveats: CMV-specific TCR beta clonotypes restricted by HLA-C dominated the ex vivo response. Cumulative frequency of public TCR beta families picked out carriers of CMV plus the relevant HLA.

Specimen: cultured PBMCs, collected from culture after CMV antigen stimulation. The sequence derives from a human donor in good health (CMV status not recorded). Some clones in this sample may be carry-over from other donors' samples. The chain recombines TRBV27 with TRBJ1-4, with 8 nucleotides matching TRBD1. Written as DNA, the CDR3 is TGTGCCAGCAGTCCCTGGGACAGGAGTAATGAAAAACTGTTTTTT. Protein: CASSPWDRSNEKLFF.